A selection of T cell receptor beta chains follows, all from one sample in a study of Graves' ophthalmopathy and Graves' hyperthyroidism. TCRdb re-called the multiplex PCR reads with MiXCR, one entry per CDR3 protein. Counted here are around 1.1 million distinct CDR3 sequences, 35% to 40% occurring once; the ten biggest clones make up approximately 10%. Sequenced material: peripheral blood or thyroid tissue (not recorded which). The receptors were sampled from an adult man with Graves' hyperthyroidism. CDR3s include the opening cysteine and the closing phenylalanine or tryptophan. D genes are given only for firm matches. Clone size appears in some rows only: once, few, many, or a class for an expanded clone.

j_gene: TRBJ1-6; abundance: .; d_gene: TRBD1; len: 15; v_gene: TRBV20-1; CDR3nt: TGCAGTGCTAGAGTAGGGACAGGGGATAATTCACCCCTCCACTTT; CDR3aa: CSARVGTGDNSPLHF
j_gene: TRBJ2-7; abundance: .; d_gene: .; len: 15; v_gene: TRBV6-6; CDR3nt: TGTGCCAGCACCCAGTTAGGGCAGGGGGGAAACGAGCAGTACTTC; CDR3aa: CASTQLGQGGNEQYF
j_gene: TRBJ2-7; abundance: .; d_gene: .; len: 15; v_gene: TRBV19; CDR3nt: TGTGCCAGTGGGGCCGGTAGCGGAGGCTCCTACGAGCAGTACTTC; CDR3aa: CASGAGSGGSYEQYF
j_gene: TRBJ2-5; abundance: many; d_gene: .; len: 12; v_gene: TRBV29-1; CDR3nt: TGCAGCGTTGAAGAGAGGCCGGAGACCCAGTACTTC; CDR3aa: CSVEERPETQYF
j_gene: TRBJ1-1; abundance: many; d_gene: TRBD1; len: 15; v_gene: TRBV29-1; CDR3nt: TGCAGCGTAACCGGGACAGGGGGCCGAAGCACTGAAGCTTTCTTT; CDR3aa: CSVTGTGGRSTEAFF
j_gene: TRBJ2-7; abundance: many; d_gene: .; len: 13; v_gene: TRBV5-1; CDR3nt: TGCGCCAGCAGCCAAAAAGGGACGGGGGAGCAGTACTTC; CDR3aa: CASSQKGTGEQYF
j_gene: TRBJ1-2; abundance: many; d_gene: TRBD1; len: 12; v_gene: TRBV29-1; CDR3nt: TGCAGCGTCGCCGGGACAGGGGACGGCTACACCTTC; CDR3aa: CSVAGTGDGYTF
j_gene: TRBJ1-1; abundance: few; d_gene: .; len: 17; v_gene: TRBV5-8; CDR3nt: TGTGCCAGCAGCTTGAAGCAGGCAAATAGAATGAACACTGAAGCTTTCTTT; CDR3aa: CASSLKQANRMNTEAFF
j_gene: TRBJ1-1; abundance: many; d_gene: .; len: 12; v_gene: TRBV19; CDR3nt: TGTGCCAGTAGAGGGGGGGAAACTGAAGCTTTCTTT; CDR3aa: CASRGGETEAFF
j_gene: TRBJ2-2; abundance: .; d_gene: .; len: 14; v_gene: TRBV29-1; CDR3nt: TGCAGCGTTCGCATTTGGGCGAACACCGGGGAGCTGTTTTTT; CDR3aa: CSVRIWANTGELFF
j_gene: TRBJ1-1; abundance: few; d_gene: .; len: 16; v_gene: TRBV11-1; CDR3nt: TGTGCCAGCAGTCACAACCCAGGGCAGGGTGACACTGAAGCTTTCTTT; CDR3aa: CASSHNPGQGDTEAFF
j_gene: TRBJ2-2; abundance: .; d_gene: TRBD2; len: 16; v_gene: TRBV15; CDR3nt: TGTGCCACCAGCAGAGATAGACTAGCGGTCACCGGGGAGCTGTTTTTT; CDR3aa: CATSRDRLAVTGELFF
j_gene: TRBJ1-1; abundance: .; d_gene: TRBD1; len: 13; v_gene: TRBV30; CDR3nt: TGTGCCTGGAGCGGACAGGTTTACACTGAAGCTTTCTTT; CDR3aa: CAWSGQVYTEAFF
j_gene: TRBJ1-1; abundance: many; d_gene: .; len: 14; v_gene: TRBV10-3; CDR3nt: TGTGCCATCAGCTCTTCGGAATGGAACACTGAAGCTTTCTTT; CDR3aa: CAISSSEWNTEAFF
j_gene: TRBJ2-2; abundance: .; d_gene: .; len: 14; v_gene: TRBV12-3/TRBV12-4; CDR3nt: TGTGCCAGCATCACGACGACAGAGACCGGGGAGCTGTTTTTT; CDR3aa: CASITTTETGELFF
j_gene: TRBJ2-7; abundance: few; d_gene: .; len: 15; v_gene: TRBV19; CDR3nt: TGTGCCAGTAGTCCCAATAGCCGTACCCCCTACGAGCAGTACTTC; CDR3aa: CASSPNSRTPYEQYF
j_gene: TRBJ2-2; abundance: .; d_gene: .; len: 15; v_gene: TRBV10-3; CDR3nt: TGTGCCGGTTCGACCGGGACAACGAACACCGGGGAGCTGTTTTTT; CDR3aa: CAGSTGTTNTGELFF
j_gene: TRBJ2-2; abundance: many; d_gene: TRBD1; len: 17; v_gene: TRBV25-1; CDR3nt: TGTGCCAGCAGTGAAATGGGCAGGGGGCGTGAGTCCGGGGAGCTGTTTTTT; CDR3aa: CASSEMGRGRESGELFF
j_gene: TRBJ2-5; abundance: few; d_gene: .; len: 15; v_gene: TRBV6-2/TRBV6-3; CDR3nt: TGTGCCAGCAGACTCCTGGACAGCCACCAAGAGACCCAGTACTTC; CDR3aa: CASRLLDSHQETQYF
j_gene: TRBJ1-5; abundance: .; d_gene: TRBD1; len: 16; v_gene: TRBV6-5; CDR3nt: TGTGCCAGCAGTTTATCCGGACAGGTATGGAATCAGCCCCAGCATTTT; CDR3aa: CASSLSGQVWNQPQHF
j_gene: TRBJ2-7; abundance: .; d_gene: TRBD2; len: 16; v_gene: TRBV10-2; CDR3nt: TGCGCCAGCAGTGCCATCCTTGGCAGCGGGGCTCTCGAGCAGTACTTC; CDR3aa: CASSAILGSGALEQYF
j_gene: TRBJ2-7; abundance: .; d_gene: .; len: 13; v_gene: TRBV10-2; CDR3nt: TGCGCCAGCAGTGAGTGGATCGGATACGAGCAGTACTTC; CDR3aa: CASSEWIGYEQYF
j_gene: TRBJ1-6; abundance: .; d_gene: TRBD1; len: 13; v_gene: TRBV25-1; CDR3nt: TGTGCCAACCGGACAGGGACGAGATCACCCCTCCACTTT; CDR3aa: CANRTGTRSPLHF
j_gene: TRBJ2-7; abundance: .; d_gene: TRBD1; len: 14; v_gene: TRBV19; CDR3nt: TGTGCCAGTAGCTACACAGGGGGTGGTTACGAGCAGTACTTC; CDR3aa: CASSYTGGGYEQYF
j_gene: TRBJ1-2; abundance: few; d_gene: .; len: 12; v_gene: TRBV24-1; CDR3nt: TGTGCCACCAGTGAAGGGGATGAAGGCTACACCTTC; CDR3aa: CATSEGDEGYTF
j_gene: TRBJ2-7; abundance: many; d_gene: TRBD2; len: 15; v_gene: TRBV10-1; CDR3nt: TGCGCCAGCAGTGCCGGACTAGCGGGGGTGTACGAGCAGTACTTC; CDR3aa: CASSAGLAGVYEQYF
j_gene: TRBJ1-4; abundance: many; d_gene: TRBD1; len: 16; v_gene: TRBV11-2; CDR3nt: TGTGCCAGCAGCTCGGGACAGCGTGCAACTAATGAAAAACTGTTTTTT; CDR3aa: CASSSGQRATNEKLFF
j_gene: TRBJ1-6; abundance: .; d_gene: TRBD1; len: 10; v_gene: TRBV2; CDR3nt: TGTGCCGCAGGGGGGTCACCCCTCCACTTT; CDR3aa: CAAGGSPLHF
j_gene: TRBJ2-7; abundance: few; d_gene: TRBD1; len: 12; v_gene: TRBV7-9; CDR3nt: TGTGCCAGCAGCTATAAACAGGGGCAGCAGTACTTC; CDR3aa: CASSYKQGQQYF
j_gene: TRBJ2-5; abundance: many; d_gene: .; len: 11; v_gene: TRBV11-1; CDR3nt: TGTGCCAGCAGCTTAAACAGGGACCAGTACTTC; CDR3aa: CASSLNRDQYF
j_gene: TRBJ2-7; abundance: many; d_gene: TRBD2; len: 13; v_gene: TRBV20-1; CDR3nt: TGCAGTGCTAGAGTGTGGCGGGAGGACGAGCAGTACTTC; CDR3aa: CSARVWREDEQYF
j_gene: TRBJ1-5; abundance: few; d_gene: .; len: 15; v_gene: TRBV3-1; CDR3nt: TGTGCCAGCAGCCAAGAACCCGGGGGTCATCAGCCCCAGCATTTT; CDR3aa: CASSQEPGGHQPQHF
j_gene: TRBJ2-7; abundance: .; d_gene: .; len: 14; v_gene: TRBV19; CDR3nt: TGTACCAGCAGCGGGACCGGGACAGCCTACGAGCAGTACTTC; CDR3aa: CTSSGTGTAYEQYF
j_gene: TRBJ1-2; abundance: .; d_gene: .; len: 17; v_gene: TRBV4-3; CDR3nt: TGCGCCAGCAGCCAAGTTAGGGGGATAGGGTCCAACTATGGCTACACCTTC; CDR3aa: CASSQVRGIGSNYGYTF
j_gene: TRBJ1-1; abundance: .; d_gene: .; len: 14; v_gene: TRBV7-9; CDR3nt: TGTGCCAGCAGCTTACACAGTGGACAAAGTGAAGCTTTCTTT; CDR3aa: CASSLHSGQSEAFF
j_gene: TRBJ1-5; abundance: .; d_gene: TRBD1; len: 16; v_gene: TRBV19; CDR3nt: TGTGCCAGTAGTGACAGGGGGCGGGGGCGTCCTCAGCCCCAGCATTTT; CDR3aa: CASSDRGRGRPQPQHF
j_gene: TRBJ1-3; abundance: .; d_gene: .; len: 16; v_gene: TRBV2; CDR3nt: TGTGCCAGCAGTTATCAAAAGAAGAGCTCTGGAAACACCATATATTTT; CDR3aa: CASSYQKKSSGNTIYF
j_gene: TRBJ1-2; abundance: .; d_gene: TRBD1; len: 13; v_gene: TRBV7-8; CDR3nt: TGTGCCAGCAGCCGCGGACAGGGTGTGGGCTACACCTTC; CDR3aa: CASSRGQGVGYTF
j_gene: TRBJ1-6; abundance: .; d_gene: TRBD1; len: 16; v_gene: TRBV2; CDR3nt: TGTGCCAGCAGAGTCTTCCAGGGGGCTTATAATTCACCCCTCCACTTT; CDR3aa: CASRVFQGAYNSPLHF
j_gene: TRBJ2-2; abundance: few; d_gene: .; len: 17; v_gene: TRBV12-3/TRBV12-4; CDR3nt: TGTGCCAGCAGTTCCGCGACAGTGACTGGAAACGCCGGGGAGCTGTTTTTT; CDR3aa: CASSSATVTGNAGELFF
j_gene: TRBJ2-5; abundance: few; d_gene: .; len: 15; v_gene: TRBV3-1; CDR3nt: TGTGCCAGCAGCCCCGGAATAATAGCCGCTGGGTCCCAGTACTTC; CDR3aa: CASSPGIIAAGSQYF
j_gene: TRBJ1-6; abundance: many; d_gene: TRBD1; len: 15; v_gene: TRBV7-2; CDR3nt: TGTGCCAGCAGACGGGACAGGGGTAACAATTCACCCCTCCACTTT; CDR3aa: CASRRDRGNNSPLHF
j_gene: TRBJ2-7; abundance: .; d_gene: TRBD1; len: 17; v_gene: TRBV10-2; CDR3nt: TGCGCCAGCAGTGCTCAGATCCGGGACAGGGGGCCTTACGAGCAGTACTTC; CDR3aa: CASSAQIRDRGPYEQYF
j_gene: TRBJ2-7; abundance: once; d_gene: .; len: 17; v_gene: TRBV15; CDR3nt: TGTGCCACCAGCAGCTTTTCTTCGGCAGGGCGCTCCTACGAGCAGTACTTC; CDR3aa: CATSSFSSAGRSYEQYF